These T cell receptor beta chains were read from a single sample in a study of T cells in Graves' hyperthyroidism and ophthalmopathy. TCRdb itself ran the multiplex PCR reads through MiXCR, one entry per CDR3 protein. Of about 360,000 distinct CDR3 sequences detected, roughly 25% appear once; the ten largest clones hold more than 60%. The specimen was blood. The receptors were sampled from a man in his fifties with Graves' hyperthyroidism. Both conserved end residues are part of each CDR3. The D gene is left open where the match is weak. Only some rows state a clone size, as once, few, many or a class for expanded clones.

abundance: .
len: 10
j_gene: TRBJ1-2
d_gene: .
v_gene: TRBV20-1
CDR3nt: TGCAGTGCTCCGCGCTATGGCTACACCTTC
CDR3aa: CSAPRYGYTF

abundance: .
len: 15
j_gene: TRBJ2-7
d_gene: .
v_gene: TRBV4-1
CDR3nt: TGCGCCAGCAGCCATCCGGATTACAGGGACGGCGAGCAGTACTTC
CDR3aa: CASSHPDYRDGEQYF

abundance: few
len: 12
j_gene: TRBJ2-5
d_gene: .
v_gene: TRBV10-3
CDR3nt: TGTGCCATCAGTGAGACCGTAGGACCCCAGTACTTC
CDR3aa: CAISETVGPQYF

abundance: few
len: 17
j_gene: TRBJ2-3
d_gene: TRBD2
v_gene: TRBV27
CDR3nt: TGTGCCAGCAGTTCCAGACTAGCGGGAGAGTTTTCAGATACGCAGTATTTT
CDR3aa: CASSSRLAGEFSDTQYF

abundance: .
len: 12
j_gene: TRBJ2-1
d_gene: .
v_gene: TRBV5-5
CDR3nt: TGTGCCAGCAGCTTGTTCCCTAGAGTGCAGTTCTTC
CDR3aa: CASSLFPRVQFF

abundance: .
len: 15
j_gene: TRBJ1-5
d_gene: TRBD1
v_gene: TRBV6-1
CDR3nt: TGTGCCAGCAGTGTGCGCAGGGGGCCCCATCAGCCCCAGCATTTT
CDR3aa: CASSVRRGPHQPQHF

abundance: few
len: 11
j_gene: TRBJ2-7
d_gene: .
v_gene: TRBV6-1
CDR3nt: TGTGCCAGCAGTGAACGCCACGAGCAGTACTTC
CDR3aa: CASSERHEQYF

abundance: .
len: 17
j_gene: TRBJ2-1
d_gene: .
v_gene: TRBV5-1
CDR3nt: TGCGCCAGCAGCTCGCGGTTGGGTTCGGGAGCGTCGGATGAGCAGTTCTTC
CDR3aa: CASSSRLGSGASDEQFF

abundance: few
len: 20
j_gene: TRBJ2-3
d_gene: TRBD2
v_gene: TRBV12-3/TRBV12-4
CDR3nt: TGTGCCAGCAGCAAGAATGCCGGGACTAGCGGGAGGGAGGCCACAGATACGCAGTATTTT
CDR3aa: CASSKNAGTSGREATDTQYF

abundance: many
len: 15
j_gene: TRBJ2-1
d_gene: .
v_gene: TRBV30
CDR3nt: TGTGCCTGGACTGGGGACCCTAGCTCCTACAATGAGCAGTTCTTC
CDR3aa: CAWTGDPSSYNEQFF

abundance: few
len: 10
j_gene: TRBJ1-2
d_gene: .
v_gene: TRBV30
CDR3nt: TGTGCCTGCGGGACCTATGGCTACACCTTC
CDR3aa: CACGTYGYTF

abundance: .
len: 15
j_gene: TRBJ2-3
d_gene: .
v_gene: TRBV7-2
CDR3nt: TGTGCCAGCAGCTCCCCCCCCAGGGGCACAGATACGCAGTATTTT
CDR3aa: CASSSPPRGTDTQYF

abundance: few
len: 14
j_gene: TRBJ2-7
d_gene: .
v_gene: TRBV28
CDR3nt: TGTGCCAGCACCTGGGTGGGACGGAAGGACGAGCAGTACTTC
CDR3aa: CASTWVGRKDEQYF

abundance: few
len: 14
j_gene: TRBJ2-1
d_gene: .
v_gene: TRBV10-3
CDR3nt: TGTGCCATCAGTGAGTCGCAGGTCTACAATGAGCAGTTCTTC
CDR3aa: CAISESQVYNEQFF

abundance: .
len: 15
j_gene: TRBJ2-7
d_gene: TRBD2
v_gene: TRBV6-2/TRBV6-3
CDR3nt: TGTGCCAGCAGTGCGTCCGGGACTAGCGGCTACGAGCAGTACTTC
CDR3aa: CASSASGTSGYEQYF

abundance: .
len: 16
j_gene: TRBJ2-3
d_gene: TRBD2
v_gene: TRBV7-8
CDR3nt: TGTGCCAGCAGCTTGAGTAGCGGGACTAGCACAGATACGCAGTATTTT
CDR3aa: CASSLSSGTSTDTQYF

abundance: .
len: 13
j_gene: TRBJ1-3
d_gene: .
v_gene: TRBV20-1
CDR3nt: TGCAGTGCCTTCCTGGGCTCTGGAAACACCATATATTTT
CDR3aa: CSAFLGSGNTIYF

abundance: few
len: 14
j_gene: TRBJ1-1
d_gene: .
v_gene: TRBV5-5
CDR3nt: TGTGCCAGCAGCCCAGACTTAGGGAACACTGAAGCTTTCTTT
CDR3aa: CASSPDLGNTEAFF

abundance: few
len: 16
j_gene: TRBJ2-1
d_gene: TRBD1
v_gene: TRBV7-9
CDR3nt: TGTGCCAGCAGCTTATCTCGGACAGGGGACTACAATGAGCAGTTCTTC
CDR3aa: CASSLSRTGDYNEQFF

abundance: .
len: 16
j_gene: TRBJ1-4
d_gene: TRBD1
v_gene: TRBV11-2
CDR3nt: TGTGCCAGCAGCCGGGGACAGGGGATAAGGGATGAAAAACTGTTTTTT
CDR3aa: CASSRGQGIRDEKLFF

abundance: .
len: 16
j_gene: TRBJ1-6
d_gene: TRBD1
v_gene: TRBV6-5
CDR3nt: TGTGCCAGCAGTTACCTCCTGACAGGGGAACCTTCACCCCTCCACTTT
CDR3aa: CASSYLLTGEPSPLHF

abundance: many
len: 14
j_gene: TRBJ2-7
d_gene: .
v_gene: TRBV7-9
CDR3nt: TGTGCCAGCAGCTTAGGGCAGGCCTCCTACGAGCAGTACTTC
CDR3aa: CASSLGQASYEQYF

abundance: many
len: 14
j_gene: TRBJ2-7
d_gene: TRBD2
v_gene: TRBV20-1
CDR3nt: TGCAGTGCTCCGAGAGCGGGGGTAGCCTACGAGCAGTACTTC
CDR3aa: CSAPRAGVAYEQYF

abundance: few
len: 11
j_gene: TRBJ2-5
d_gene: .
v_gene: TRBV30
CDR3nt: TGTGCCTGGAAGGGGCGTGAGACCCAGTACTTC
CDR3aa: CAWKGRETQYF

abundance: .
len: 15
j_gene: TRBJ2-3
d_gene: .
v_gene: TRBV7-9
CDR3nt: TGTGCCAGCAGCTTAGAACTAGGACTAACAGATACGCAGTATTTT
CDR3aa: CASSLELGLTDTQYF

abundance: .
len: 15
j_gene: TRBJ1-5
d_gene: .
v_gene: TRBV3-1
CDR3nt: TGTGCCAGCAGCCAAGGGAACAGGGGCAATCAGCCCCAGCATTTT
CDR3aa: CASSQGNRGNQPQHF

abundance: few
len: 15
j_gene: TRBJ2-1
d_gene: TRBD2
v_gene: TRBV5-1
CDR3nt: TGCGCCAGCAGCTGGGGACTAGCGGGTCCCAATGAGCAGTTCTTC
CDR3aa: CASSWGLAGPNEQFF

abundance: .
len: 13
j_gene: TRBJ1-2
d_gene: TRBD1
v_gene: TRBV28
CDR3nt: TGTGCCAGCACCACAGGGGGCTCCTATGGCTACACCTTC
CDR3aa: CASTTGGSYGYTF

abundance: few
len: 15
j_gene: TRBJ2-3
d_gene: TRBD2
v_gene: TRBV20-1
CDR3nt: TGCAGTGCTAGAGCGGCGCGGGGGAGCACAGATACGCAGTATTTT
CDR3aa: CSARAARGSTDTQYF

abundance: few
len: 16
j_gene: TRBJ2-1
d_gene: .
v_gene: TRBV7-3
CDR3nt: TGCGCCAGCAGCTTGGATCACGGGAGCTCCTACAATGAGCAGTTCTTC
CDR3aa: CASSLDHGSSYNEQFF

abundance: few
len: 15
j_gene: TRBJ2-7
d_gene: TRBD2
v_gene: TRBV5-1
CDR3nt: TGCGCCAGCAGCTTGAACAGCGGGAGTGACTGGGAGCAGTACTTC
CDR3aa: CASSLNSGSDWEQYF

abundance: .
len: 12
j_gene: TRBJ2-1
d_gene: .
v_gene: TRBV19
CDR3nt: TGTGCCAGTACTCAGGGGAGAAATGAGCAGTTCTTC
CDR3aa: CASTQGRNEQFF

abundance: .
len: 15
j_gene: TRBJ2-3
d_gene: TRBD2
v_gene: TRBV29-1
CDR3nt: TGCAGCGTCAAAAGACTAGCGGGGGATACAGATACGCAGTATTTT
CDR3aa: CSVKRLAGDTDTQYF